One T cell receptor beta chain is described in this entry. The target antigen is unknown. CDR1 is SEHNR, CDR2 FQNEAQ, per germline (reference sequence). V dropped 6 bases and J dropped 2; count of bases not matched to a gene: 7. This CDR3 has 18 residues. The data were obtained in a study of blood T cells in healthy people across ages. Primed by a sample-barcoded 5' primer and a J-beta primer mix, a second PCR proceeded for about 6 to 12 cycles. The template-switch adaptor was a 5' adaptor with 12 random nucleotides. It tagged each cDNA molecule. Using its own MiXCR run on the 5' RACE reads, TCRdb lists one record per CDR3 protein. Altogether 800,000 or so distinct CDR3 sequences are present, around 62% being singletons, with the ten largest covering around 30%. Staff drew around 10 milliliters of peripheral blood from each donor. Notes on the study in general: Per-million-T-cell TCR beta diversity fell roughly linearly with age.

This TCR was sampled from a young man in good health. Sequencing used blood. This chain joins TRBV7-9 and TRBJ2-4; 16 positions agree with TRBD2. DNA of the CDR3: TGTGCCAGCAGTCCGCCGGGACTAGCGGGGGGGTCCAAAAACATTCAGTACTTC. Residues: CASSPPGLAGGSKNIQYF.